This T cell receptor (beta chain) appears in the sequencing data of a study of vaccination and CD4 T cells after COVID-19. About the research overall: Post-COVID samples were collected a median 101 days following diagnosis, spanning 35 to 161. The authors used overlapping spike peptides from SARS-CoV-2, HCoV-NL63, HCoV-OC43 and HCoV-229E to stimulate cells.

CD4+ T cells that had been cultured provided DNA sequenced with the Oncomine TCR Beta short-read assay. The source of extracted genomic DNA was cultured CD4+ T cells. TCRdb reprocessed the PCR reads via MiXCR and lists one record per CDR3 protein. The table records 13,000 to 15,000 distinct CDR3 sequences, around 46% of them present only once. This clonotype appeared a few times. Its specificity is unknown. As to treatment: approximately 9-day PBMC culture with coronavirus spike peptide pools or control peptides (ViraFEST assay). The ViraFEST method relied on peptide pools to expand antigen-specific T cells, followed by TCR sequencing. The receptor's source is a human donor who had recovered from COVID-19. Input material: CD4+ T cells from blood, cultured in vitro.

The chain's CDR3 is CASSPGQVGAEAFF. The CDR3, as DNA: TGCGCCAGCAGCCCAGGACAGGTCGGGGCTGAAGCTTTCTTT. The chain links TRBV5-1 to TRBJ1-1, with TRBD1 identical over 7 bases. The J segment lost 6 bases and the V segment lost 4 bases, leaving 9 bases of the junction unmatched. The CDR3 is 14 residues long. CDR1 SGHRS and CDR2 YFSETQ come from the germline V gene.